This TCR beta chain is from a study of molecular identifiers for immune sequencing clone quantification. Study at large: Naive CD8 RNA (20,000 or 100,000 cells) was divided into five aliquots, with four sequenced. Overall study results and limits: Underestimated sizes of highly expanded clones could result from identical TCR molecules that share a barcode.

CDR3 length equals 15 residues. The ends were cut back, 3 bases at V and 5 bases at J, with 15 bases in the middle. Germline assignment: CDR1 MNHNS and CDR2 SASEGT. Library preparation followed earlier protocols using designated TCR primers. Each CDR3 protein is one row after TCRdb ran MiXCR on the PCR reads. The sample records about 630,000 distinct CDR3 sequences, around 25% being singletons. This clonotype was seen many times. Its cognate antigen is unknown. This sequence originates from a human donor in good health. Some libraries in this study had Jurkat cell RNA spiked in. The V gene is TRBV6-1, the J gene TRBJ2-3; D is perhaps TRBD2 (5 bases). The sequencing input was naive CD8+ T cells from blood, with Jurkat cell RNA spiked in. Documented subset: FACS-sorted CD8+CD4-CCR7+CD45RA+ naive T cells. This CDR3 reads CASSESRRTGDTQYF. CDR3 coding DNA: TGTGCCAGCAGTGAGAGTAGGCGGACTGGAGATACGCAGTATTTT.